The clone carrying this TCR beta chain was detected ten times or more. This sample was taken from a study of T-cell reconstitution after alpha-beta-depleted transplantation in children. Unique molecular identifiers were used to barcode this TCRbeta library. Via MiXCR, TCRdb re-called the PCR reads, giving one row per CDR3 protein. The repertoire has 490,000 or so distinct CDR3 sequences, approximately 13% of them found once; the top ten carry more than 5.5%. This receptor was obtained from a human donor who donated a stem cell graft to a child with combined immunodeficiency. Sequenced material: PBMCs from the stem cell graft donor, taken from the stem cell graft.

The CDR3 DNA is TGTGCCAGCAGCCCGGCGGCAGATACGCAGTATTTT. Translated: CASSPAADTQYF. The rearrangement joins TRBV7-2 to TRBJ2-3, with no clear D. V lost 5 bases to trimming and J lost 4 bases, with 7 bases between them. The CDR3 extends over 12 amino acids. The V gene's germline CDR1 is SGHTA and CDR2 FQGNSA.